In its sample, the clone carrying this TCR beta chain was seen many times. Through Arm-PCR of CDR3 regions and iRepertoire HTBI primers, TCR beta libraries were built. In TCRdb, the multiplex PCR reads were re-called with MiXCR into one record per CDR3 protein. This sample has a few hundred thousand distinct CDR3 sequences, with 20% to 25% found just once. Germline V gene lookup returns CDR1 MDHEN and CDR2 SYDVKM. The CDR3 is 16 residues long. The V and J ends lost 2 bases and 6 bases respectively, with 20 bases between them. These data are taken from a study of regulatory T cells in long-lasting Graves disease. The time point here: persistent/refractory GD, antithyroid drugs over 5 years with positive TRAb. With RNA extracted from PBMCs as input, the TCR library was made.

This TCR was recovered from a female donor with Graves disease. The chain combines TRBV28 with TRBJ2-7; D is perhaps TRBD1 (5 bases). The sample was peripheral blood mononuclear cells (PBMCs), taken when the disease was refractory, from a patient treated with antithyroid drugs. The CDR3 nucleotides are TGTGCCAGCAGTTTAAGCAGGGTTCTAGGGGTCCGCGAGCAGTACTTC. Protein: CASSLSRVLGVREQYF.